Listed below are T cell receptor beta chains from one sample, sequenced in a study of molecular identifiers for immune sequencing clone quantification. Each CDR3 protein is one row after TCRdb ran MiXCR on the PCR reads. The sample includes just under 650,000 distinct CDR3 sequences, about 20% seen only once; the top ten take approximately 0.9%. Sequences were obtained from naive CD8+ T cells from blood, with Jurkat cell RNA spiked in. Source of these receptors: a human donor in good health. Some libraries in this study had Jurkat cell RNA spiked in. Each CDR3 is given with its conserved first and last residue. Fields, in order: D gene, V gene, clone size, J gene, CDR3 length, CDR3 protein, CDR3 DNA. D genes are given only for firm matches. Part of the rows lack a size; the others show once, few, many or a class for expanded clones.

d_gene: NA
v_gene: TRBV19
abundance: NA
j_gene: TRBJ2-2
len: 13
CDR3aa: CASPDPDTGELFF
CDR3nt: TGTGCCAGTCCGGACCCAGACACCGGGGAGCTGTTTTTT

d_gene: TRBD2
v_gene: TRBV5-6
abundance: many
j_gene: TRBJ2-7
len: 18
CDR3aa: CASSLEVAGGFQGYEQYF
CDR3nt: TGTGCCAGCAGCTTGGAAGTAGCGGGAGGCTTTCAAGGTTACGAGCAGTACTTC

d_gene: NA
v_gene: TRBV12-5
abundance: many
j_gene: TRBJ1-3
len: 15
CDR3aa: CASGFGRGPGNTIYF
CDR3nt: TGTGCTAGTGGTTTTGGCAGGGGTCCTGGAAACACCATATATTTT

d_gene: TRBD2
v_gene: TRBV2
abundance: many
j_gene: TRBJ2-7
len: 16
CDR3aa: CASSEGSGGTFYEQYF
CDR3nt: TGTGCCAGCAGTGAAGGTAGCGGGGGGACTTTTTACGAGCAGTACTTC

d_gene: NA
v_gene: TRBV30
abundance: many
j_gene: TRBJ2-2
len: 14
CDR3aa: CAGARTDDTGELFF
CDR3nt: TGTGCCGGGGCGAGGACAGACGACACCGGGGAGCTGTTTTTT

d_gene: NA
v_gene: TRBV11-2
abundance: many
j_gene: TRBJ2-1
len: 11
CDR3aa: CASSLAAEQFF
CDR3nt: TGTGCCAGCAGCTTAGCGGCAGAGCAGTTCTTC

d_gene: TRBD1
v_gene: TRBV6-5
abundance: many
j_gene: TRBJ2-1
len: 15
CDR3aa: CASSYRDSDYNEQFF
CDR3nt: TGTGCCAGCAGTTATCGGGACAGTGATTACAATGAGCAGTTCTTC

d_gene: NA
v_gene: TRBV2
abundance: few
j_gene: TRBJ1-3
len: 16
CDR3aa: CASSRRGGFSGNTIYF
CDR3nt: TGTGCCAGCAGCCGACGGGGCGGATTCTCTGGAAACACCATATATTTT

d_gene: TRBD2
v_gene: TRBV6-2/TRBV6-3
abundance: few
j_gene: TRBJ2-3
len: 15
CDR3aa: CASRHSGRETDTQYF
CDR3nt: TGTGCCAGCAGACATAGCGGGAGGGAGACAGATACGCAGTATTTT

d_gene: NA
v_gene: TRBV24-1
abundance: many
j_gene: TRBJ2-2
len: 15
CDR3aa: CATSDLRGTTGELFF
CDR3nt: TGTGCCACCAGTGATTTGCGTGGGACAACCGGGGAGCTGTTTTTT

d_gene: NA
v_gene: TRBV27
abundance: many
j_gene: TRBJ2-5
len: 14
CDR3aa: CASSLSLVPETQYF
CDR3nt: TGTGCCAGCAGTTTATCGCTGGTCCCAGAGACCCAGTACTTC

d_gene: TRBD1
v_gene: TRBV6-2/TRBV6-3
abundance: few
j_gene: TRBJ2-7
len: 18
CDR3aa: CASSYTRQGVQSSYEQYF
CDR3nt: TGTGCCAGCAGTTACACCCGCCAGGGGGTTCAGAGCTCCTACGAGCAGTACTTC

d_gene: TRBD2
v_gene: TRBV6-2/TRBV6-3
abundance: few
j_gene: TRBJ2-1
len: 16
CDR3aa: CASSFLAGERRNEQFF
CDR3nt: TGTGCCAGCAGTTTCCTAGCGGGAGAACGTCGAAATGAGCAGTTCTTC

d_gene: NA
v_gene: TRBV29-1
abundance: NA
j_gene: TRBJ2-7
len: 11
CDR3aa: CSVEVGVDEYF
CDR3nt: TGCAGCGTTGAAGTTGGGGTCGACGAGTACTTC

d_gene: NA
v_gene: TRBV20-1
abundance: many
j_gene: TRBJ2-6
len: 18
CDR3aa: CSARERQTIVSGANVLTF
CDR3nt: TGCAGTGCTAGAGAGAGGCAGACCATCGTCTCTGGGGCCAACGTCCTGACTTTC

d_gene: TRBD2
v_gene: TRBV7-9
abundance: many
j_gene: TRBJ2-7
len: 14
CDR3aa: CASSLPGGPWEQYF
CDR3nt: TGTGCCAGCAGCTTGCCGGGAGGGCCCTGGGAGCAGTACTTC

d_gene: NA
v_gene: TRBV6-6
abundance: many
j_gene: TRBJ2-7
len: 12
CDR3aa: CASSYSFYEQYF
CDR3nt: TGTGCCAGCAGTTACTCATTCTACGAGCAGTACTTC

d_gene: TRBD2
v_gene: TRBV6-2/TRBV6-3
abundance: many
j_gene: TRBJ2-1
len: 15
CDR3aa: CASSSLAGEDNEQFF
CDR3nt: TGTGCCAGCAGTTCTCTAGCGGGAGAGGACAATGAGCAGTTCTTC

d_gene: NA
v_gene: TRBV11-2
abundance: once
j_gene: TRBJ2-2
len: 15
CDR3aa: CASSSGRGSTRELFF
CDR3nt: TGTGCCAGCAGCTCTGGACGGGGCTCCACCAGGGAGCTGTTTTTT

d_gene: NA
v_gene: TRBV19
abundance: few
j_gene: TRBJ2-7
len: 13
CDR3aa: CASSPVGGLEQYF
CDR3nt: TGTGCCAGTAGTCCAGTAGGGGGATTGGAGCAGTACTTC

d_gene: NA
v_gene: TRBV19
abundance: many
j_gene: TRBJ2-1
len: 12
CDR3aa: CASRASDNEQFF
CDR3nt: TGTGCCAGTAGAGCTAGCGACAATGAGCAGTTCTTC

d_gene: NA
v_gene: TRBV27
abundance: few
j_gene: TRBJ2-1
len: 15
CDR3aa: CASSPGVTGYNEQFF
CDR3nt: TGTGCCAGCAGTCCGGGGGTTACGGGCTACAATGAGCAGTTCTTC

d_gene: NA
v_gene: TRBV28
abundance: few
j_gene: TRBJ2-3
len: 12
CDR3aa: CASTRGPDTQYF
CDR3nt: TGTGCCAGCACCCGGGGTCCAGATACGCAGTATTTT

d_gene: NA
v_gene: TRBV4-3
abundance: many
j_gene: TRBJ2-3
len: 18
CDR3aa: CASSQDYTFRGGTDTQYF
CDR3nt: TGCGCCAGCAGCCAAGATTACACTTTTAGGGGGGGCACAGATACGCAGTATTTT

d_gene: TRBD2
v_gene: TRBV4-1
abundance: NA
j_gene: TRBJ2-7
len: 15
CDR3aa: CASSPRTSGIYEQYF
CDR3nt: TGCGCCAGCAGCCCGAGGACTAGCGGGATCTACGAGCAGTACTTC

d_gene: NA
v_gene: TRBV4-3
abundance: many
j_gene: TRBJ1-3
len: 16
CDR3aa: CASSQDVGASGNTIYF
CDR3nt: TGCGCCAGCAGCCAAGATGTCGGGGCCTCTGGAAACACCATATATTTT

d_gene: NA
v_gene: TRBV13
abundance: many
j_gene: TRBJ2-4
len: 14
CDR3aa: CASSKEGPRNIQYF
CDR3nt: TGTGCCAGCAGCAAGGAGGGGCCACGGAACATTCAGTACTTC

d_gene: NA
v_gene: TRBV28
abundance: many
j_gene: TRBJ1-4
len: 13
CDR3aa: CATGRATNEKLFF
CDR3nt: TGTGCCACCGGGCGGGCAACTAATGAAAAACTGTTTTTT

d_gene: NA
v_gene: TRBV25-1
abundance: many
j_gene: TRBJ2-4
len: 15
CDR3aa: CASSEYSYGENIQYF
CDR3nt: TGTGCCAGCAGTGAATATTCTTATGGGGAAAACATTCAGTACTTC

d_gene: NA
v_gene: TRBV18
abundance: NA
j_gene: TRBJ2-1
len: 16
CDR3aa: CASSKGPGPKYNEQFF
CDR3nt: TGTGCCAGCTCAAAGGGACCGGGGCCAAAATACAATGAGCAGTTCTTC

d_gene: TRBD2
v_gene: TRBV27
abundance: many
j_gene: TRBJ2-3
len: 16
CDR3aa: CASSLSPGGPADTQYF
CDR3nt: TGTGCCAGCAGTTTGAGTCCGGGAGGGCCGGCAGATACGCAGTATTTT

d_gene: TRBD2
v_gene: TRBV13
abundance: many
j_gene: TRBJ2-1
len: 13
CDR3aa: CASSFIGREGQFF
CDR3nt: TGTGCCAGCAGCTTCATAGGGCGGGAGGGACAGTTCTTC

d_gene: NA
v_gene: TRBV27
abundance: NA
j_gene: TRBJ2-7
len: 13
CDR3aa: CASSLIGLREQYF
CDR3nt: TGTGCCAGCAGTTTAATCGGGCTCCGGGAGCAGTACTTC

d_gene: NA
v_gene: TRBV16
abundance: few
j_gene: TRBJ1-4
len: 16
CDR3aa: CASSQGGGSTNEKLFF
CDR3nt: TGTGCCAGCAGCCAAGGTGGCGGATCAACTAATGAAAAACTGTTTTTT

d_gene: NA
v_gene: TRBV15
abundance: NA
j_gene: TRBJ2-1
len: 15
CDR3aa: CATSNDIDPYNEQFF
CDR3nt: TGTGCCACCAGCAACGATATCGACCCATACAATGAGCAGTTCTTC

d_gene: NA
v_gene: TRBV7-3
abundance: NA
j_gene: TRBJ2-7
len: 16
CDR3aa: CASSPGPPRGSYEQYF
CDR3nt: TGTGCCAGCAGCCCGGGACCTCCAAGGGGCTCCTACGAGCAGTACTTC

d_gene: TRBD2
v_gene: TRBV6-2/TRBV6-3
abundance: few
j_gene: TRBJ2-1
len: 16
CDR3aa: CASSSIFGLADNEQFF
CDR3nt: TGTGCCAGCAGTAGTATTTTCGGACTAGCGGACAATGAGCAGTTCTTC

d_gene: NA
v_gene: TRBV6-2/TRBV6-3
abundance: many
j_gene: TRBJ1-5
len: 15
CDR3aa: CASSGFEGNNQPQHF
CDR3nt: TGTGCCAGCAGCGGATTTGAGGGAAACAATCAGCCCCAGCATTTT

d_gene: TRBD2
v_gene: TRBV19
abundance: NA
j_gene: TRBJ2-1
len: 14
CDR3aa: CASKGLAGFNEQFF
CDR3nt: TGTGCCAGTAAGGGACTAGCGGGGTTTAATGAGCAGTTCTTC

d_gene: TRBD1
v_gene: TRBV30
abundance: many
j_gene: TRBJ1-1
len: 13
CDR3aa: CAWSVVPDREAFF
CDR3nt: TGTGCCTGGAGTGTAGTGCCGGACAGGGAGGCTTTCTTT

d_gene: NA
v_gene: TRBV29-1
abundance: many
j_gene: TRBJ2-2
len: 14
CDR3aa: CSVEKASMTGELFF
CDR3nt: TGCAGCGTTGAAAAGGCCAGTATGACCGGGGAGCTGTTTTTT

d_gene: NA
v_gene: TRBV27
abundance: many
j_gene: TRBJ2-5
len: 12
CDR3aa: CASRSGSSAQYF
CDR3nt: TGTGCCAGCAGGTCAGGGTCGTCGGCCCAGTACTTC